Included here is one T cell receptor (beta chain) sequence, with context. This sample stems from a study of blood T cell repertoires in COVID-19. Study-level information: Sites across the United States, Italy and Spain contributed samples from acute and convalescent COVID-19. T cells, B-cell-depleted T cells, or PBMCs provided the cDNA or gDNA that served as material.

Original handling: Amplified reference gene primers provided the basis for estimating nucleated cell counts. The table came from immunoSEQ multiplex PCR; TCRdb's copy has only in-frame clones and leaves some out. That table is the source of V, J and clone size, and D and trimming were worked out from the DNA. The repertoire holds about 100,000 clones, with 80% to 90% as singletons. In germline, CDR1 is MDHEN, CDR2 SYDVKM. The CDR3 is made up of 16 amino acids. V gave up 5 bases and J gave up 2 bases, with 16 bases separating them. The chain combines TRBV28 with TRBJ1-5; tentatively, D is TRBD1 (5 bases). The sample comprised peripheral blood. The source is a man aged 50-60 years with acute or convalescent COVID-19. In DNA, the CDR3 is TGTGCCAGCAGTACTCCGGGGGGGAATCGCAATCAGCCCCAGCATTTT. This codes for CASSTPGGNRNQPQHF.